The T cell receptor (beta chain) described here comes from a study of cytotoxic CD8 clonotypes in ibrutinib-treated CLL (dated by TCRdb to the early 2020s). Regarding the research as a whole: The cohort was composed of about a dozen relapsed/refractory and fewer than 16 treatment-naive patients; IGHV unmutated status was identified in approximately 18 patients. Partial responses were observed in 24 patients and complete responses in 2; after a median follow-up of around 68 months, remission was maintained in 14 patients and progression was observed in approximately 12. Cryopreserved peripheral blood mononuclear cells were obtained before treatment, at response, and at either sustained remission or disease progression. Samples averaged approximately 240,000 productive templates and approximately 100,000 productive rearrangements. Of the roughly 86 people in the trial, about two dozen had longitudinal samples available. Every sample from remission and from progressive disease was obtained while the patients were still on ibrutinib. The response samples were drawn at a median of 12 months into treatment, with a range of about 6 to 40 months. Broader findings and caveats from the paper: Baseline clonality exceeded that of age-matched healthy donors and correlated strongly with circulating CD8+ T-cell counts. Public clonotypes were rare and either shrank or stayed stable during treatment, and the rise in clonality at ibrutinib response reflected expansion of private clonotypes. Lymph node repertoires were not examined, and the timing of sampling was not matched between patients in sustained remission and those whose disease progressed. At ibrutinib response clonality went up, during sustained remission it held steady, and at progression it dropped back toward baseline.

The goal of deep resolution MiSeq sequencing was a depth between 1 in 1 million and 1 in 200,000 T cells, and coverage averaged 10x per clonotype. TCR beta libraries were generated with the immunoSEQ hsTCRB Kit. Per the authors' processing: The data were analyzed with ImmunoSEQ Analyzer and ImmunoSEQ Data Assistant, and V, D and J gene assignments followed IMGT definitions. Clonality was computed as one minus normalized Shannon entropy of productive rearrangement frequencies, ranging from 0 to 1. Public clonotype analysis was restricted to overrepresented clonotypes comprising at least 0.05% of each patient's repertoire. Repertoires from some twelve age-matched healthy donors in immuneACCESS were used as clonality controls. Imported from immuneACCESS, the table was reduced by TCRdb to in-frame sequences with V and J called. These copies leave out some clones; in studies compared against another copy, an unresolved V gene accounts for under half, and the cause of the remainder is not known. That table is the source of V, J and clone size, and D and trimming were worked out from the DNA. The sample table shows some 35,000 clones, and about 64% are seen once. The ten largest clonotypes hold around 17% of the sample.

The time point label of this sample denotes: progressive disease on ibrutinib. For TCR beta library preparation, approximately 1.9 micrograms of genomic DNA was extracted from cryopreserved PBMCs. High-throughput TCR beta sequencing was performed on longitudinal blood samples from CLL patients receiving ibrutinib monotherapy. Patients were enrolled in a phase 2 open-label single-center ibrutinib monotherapy trial. The CDR3, from cysteine to phenylalanine, totals 16 residues. The retained sequence is limited to the CDR3, 48 bases, with the frame set at the first base. V was cut back by 4 bases and J by 0 bases, leaving a gap of 14 bases between them. CDR1 is given as SGHRS and CDR2 as YFSETQ, both from the germline V gene. Remarks on this clone: Its cognate antigen has yet to be identified. Nothing much larger sits one base from this clone, and base qualities are not available.

The chain is made from TRBV5-1 and TRBJ1-3; 6 matching bases give a weak D call of TRBD1. The sample was PBMCs, taken at disease progression, from a patient treated with ibrutinib. This TCR was sampled from a human donor with chronic lymphocytic leukemia. The CDR3 loop reads CASSNTGLNSGNTIYF. The nucleotide sequence is given as TGCGCCAGCAGCAACACAGGGCTTAACTCTGGAAACACCATATATTTT.